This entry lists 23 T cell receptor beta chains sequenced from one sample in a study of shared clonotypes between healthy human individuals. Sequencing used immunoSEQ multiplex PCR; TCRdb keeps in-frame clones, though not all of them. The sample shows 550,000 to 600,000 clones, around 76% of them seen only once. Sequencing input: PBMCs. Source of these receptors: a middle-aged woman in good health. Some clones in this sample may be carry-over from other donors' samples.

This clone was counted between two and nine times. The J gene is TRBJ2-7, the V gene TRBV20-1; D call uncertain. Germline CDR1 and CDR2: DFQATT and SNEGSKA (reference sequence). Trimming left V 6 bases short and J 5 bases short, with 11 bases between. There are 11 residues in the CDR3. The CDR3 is CSALWINEQYF. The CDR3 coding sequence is TGCAGTGCCCTCTGGATAAACGAGCAGTACTTC.

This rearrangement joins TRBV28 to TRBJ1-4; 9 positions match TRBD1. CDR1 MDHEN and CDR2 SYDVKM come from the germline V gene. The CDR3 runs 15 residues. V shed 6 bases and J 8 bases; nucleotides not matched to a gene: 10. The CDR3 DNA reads TGTGCCAGCAGCTTTACCGGGACAGGGCTCGAAAAACTGTTTTTT. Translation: CASSFTGTGLEKLFF.

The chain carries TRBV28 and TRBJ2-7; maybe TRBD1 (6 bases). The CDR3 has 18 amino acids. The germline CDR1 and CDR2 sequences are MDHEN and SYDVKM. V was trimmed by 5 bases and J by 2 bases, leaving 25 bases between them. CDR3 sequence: CASSDFGELGQKTYEQYF. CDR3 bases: TGTGCCAGCAGTGATTTTGGGGAGCTAGGACAGAAAACCTACGAGCAGTACTTC.

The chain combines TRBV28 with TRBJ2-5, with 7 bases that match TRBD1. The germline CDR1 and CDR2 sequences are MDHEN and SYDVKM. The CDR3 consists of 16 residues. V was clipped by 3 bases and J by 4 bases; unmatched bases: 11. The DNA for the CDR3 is TGTGCCAGCAGTTTCCCCAGACAGGGTGGGGGAGAGACCCAGTACTTC. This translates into CASSFPRQGGGETQYF.

Here the CDR3 DNA reads TGCGCCAGCAGCCAGGATGCGGGAGGGTTTTACGAGCAGTACTTC. Translating gives CASSQDAGGFYEQYF. V gene TRBV5-1 combines with J gene TRBJ2-7; 9 positions match TRBD2. The germline V gene encodes CDR1 SGHRS and CDR2 YFSETQ. Germline trimming cut 4 bases from V and 4 bases from J; bases unmatched to any gene: 9. The CDR3 spans 15 residues.

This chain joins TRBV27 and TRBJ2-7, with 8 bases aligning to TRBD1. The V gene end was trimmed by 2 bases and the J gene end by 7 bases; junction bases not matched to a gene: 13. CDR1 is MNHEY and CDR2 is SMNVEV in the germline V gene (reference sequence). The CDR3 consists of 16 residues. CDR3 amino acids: CASSLGAGGYSGEQYF. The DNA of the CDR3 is TGTGCCAGCAGTTTAGGCGCAGGGGGCTACTCGGGGGAGCAGTACTTC.

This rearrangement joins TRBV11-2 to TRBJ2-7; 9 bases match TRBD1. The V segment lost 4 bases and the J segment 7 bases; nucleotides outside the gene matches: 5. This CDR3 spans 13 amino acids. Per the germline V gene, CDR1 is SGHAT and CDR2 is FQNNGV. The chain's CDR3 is CASSSNRGLEQYF. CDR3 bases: TGTGCCAGCAGCTCCAACAGGGGGCTGGAGCAGTACTTC.

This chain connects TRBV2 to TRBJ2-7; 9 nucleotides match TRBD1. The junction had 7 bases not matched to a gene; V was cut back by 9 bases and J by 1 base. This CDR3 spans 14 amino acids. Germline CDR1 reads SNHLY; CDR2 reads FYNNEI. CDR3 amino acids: CASTGTGKSYEQYF. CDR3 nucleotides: TGTGCCAGTACCGGGACAGGGAAGTCCTACGAGCAGTACTTC.

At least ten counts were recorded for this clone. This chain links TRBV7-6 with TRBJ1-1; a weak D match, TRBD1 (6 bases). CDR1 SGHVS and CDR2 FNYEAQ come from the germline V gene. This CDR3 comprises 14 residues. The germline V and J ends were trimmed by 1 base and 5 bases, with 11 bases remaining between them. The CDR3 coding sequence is TGTGCCAGCAGCTTAGACAGGGATTGGACTGAAGCTTTCTTT. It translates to CASSLDRDWTEAFF.

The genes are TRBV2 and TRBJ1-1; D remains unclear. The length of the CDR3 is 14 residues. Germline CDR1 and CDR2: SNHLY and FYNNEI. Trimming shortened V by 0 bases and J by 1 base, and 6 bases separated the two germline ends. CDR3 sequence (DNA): TGTGCCAGCAGTGAAGCGGGTGAGAACACTGAAGCTTTCTTT. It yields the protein CASSEAGENTEAFF.

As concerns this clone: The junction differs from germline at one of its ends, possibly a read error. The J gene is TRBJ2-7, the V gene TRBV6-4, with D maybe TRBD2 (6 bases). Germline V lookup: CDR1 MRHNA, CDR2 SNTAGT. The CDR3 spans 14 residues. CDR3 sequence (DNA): TGTGCCAGCAGTTACTCGGAGGGGCCCTACGAGCAGTACTTC. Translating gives CASSYSEGPYEQYF.

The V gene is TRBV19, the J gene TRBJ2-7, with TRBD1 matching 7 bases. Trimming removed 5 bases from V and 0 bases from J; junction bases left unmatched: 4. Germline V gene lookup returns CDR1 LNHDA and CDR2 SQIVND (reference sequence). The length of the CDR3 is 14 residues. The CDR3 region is CASSGQVSSYEQYF. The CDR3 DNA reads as TGTGCCAGTAGTGGACAGGTTTCCTCCTACGAGCAGTACTTC.

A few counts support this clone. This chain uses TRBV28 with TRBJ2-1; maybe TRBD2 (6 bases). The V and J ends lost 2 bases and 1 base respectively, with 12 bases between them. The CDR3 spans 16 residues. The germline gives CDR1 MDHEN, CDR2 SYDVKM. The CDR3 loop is CASSLNTGTSYNEQFF. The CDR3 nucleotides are TGTGCCAGCAGTTTAAATACGGGGACTTCCTACAATGAGCAGTTCTTC.

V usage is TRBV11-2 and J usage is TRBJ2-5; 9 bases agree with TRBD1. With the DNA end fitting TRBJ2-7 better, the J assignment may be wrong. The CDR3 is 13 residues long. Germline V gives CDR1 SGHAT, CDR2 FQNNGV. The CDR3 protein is CASSGQGLYEQYF. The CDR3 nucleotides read TGTGCCAGTTCCGGACAGGGGCTCTACGAGCAGTACTTC.

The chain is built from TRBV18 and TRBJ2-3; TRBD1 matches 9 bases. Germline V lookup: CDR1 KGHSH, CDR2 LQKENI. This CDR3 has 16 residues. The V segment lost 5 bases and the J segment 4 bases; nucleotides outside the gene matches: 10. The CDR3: CASSRNRGLSADTQYF. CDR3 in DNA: TGTGCCAGCTCAAGAAACAGGGGGCTGAGTGCAGATACGCAGTATTTT. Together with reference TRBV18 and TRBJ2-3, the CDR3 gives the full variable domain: NAGVMQNPRHLVRRRGQEARLRCSPMKGHSHVYWYRQLPEEGLKFMVYLQKENIIDESGMPKERFSAEFPKEGPSILRIQQVVRGDSAAYFCASSRNRGLSADTQYFGPGTRLTVL.

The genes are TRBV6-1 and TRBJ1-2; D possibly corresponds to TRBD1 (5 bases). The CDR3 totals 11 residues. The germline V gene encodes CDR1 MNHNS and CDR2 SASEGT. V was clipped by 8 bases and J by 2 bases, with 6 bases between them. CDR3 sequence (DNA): TGTGCCAGCGGGGGGAACTATGGCTACACCTTC. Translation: CASGGNYGYTF.

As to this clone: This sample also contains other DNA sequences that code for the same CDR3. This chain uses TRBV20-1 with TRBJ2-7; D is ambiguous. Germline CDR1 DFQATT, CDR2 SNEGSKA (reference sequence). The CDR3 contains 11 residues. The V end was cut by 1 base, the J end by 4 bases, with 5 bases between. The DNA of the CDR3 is TGCAGTGCTAGAGTGGGTTACGAGCAGTACTTC. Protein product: CSARVGYEQYF.

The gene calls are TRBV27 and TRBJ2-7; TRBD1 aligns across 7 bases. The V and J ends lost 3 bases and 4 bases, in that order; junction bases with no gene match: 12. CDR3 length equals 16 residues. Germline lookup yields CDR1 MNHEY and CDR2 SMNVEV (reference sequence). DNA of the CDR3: TGTGCCAGCAGTTTCCTCCCCGGACAGGTTATATACGAGCAGTACTTC. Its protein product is CASSFLPGQVIYEQYF.

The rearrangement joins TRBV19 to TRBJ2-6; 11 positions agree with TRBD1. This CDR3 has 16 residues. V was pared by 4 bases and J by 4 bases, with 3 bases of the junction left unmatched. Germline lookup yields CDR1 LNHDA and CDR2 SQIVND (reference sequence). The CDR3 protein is CASSNGQGAGANVLTF. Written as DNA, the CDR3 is TGTGCCAGTAGTAACGGACAGGGGGCCGGGGCCAACGTCCTGACTTTC.

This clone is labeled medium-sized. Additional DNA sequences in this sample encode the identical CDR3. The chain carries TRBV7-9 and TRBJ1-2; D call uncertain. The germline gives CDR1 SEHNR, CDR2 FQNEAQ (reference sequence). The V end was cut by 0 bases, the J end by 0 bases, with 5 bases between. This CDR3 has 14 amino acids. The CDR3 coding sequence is TGTGCCAGCAGCTTAGCAGCCTCTAACTATGGCTACACCTTC. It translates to CASSLAASNYGYTF.

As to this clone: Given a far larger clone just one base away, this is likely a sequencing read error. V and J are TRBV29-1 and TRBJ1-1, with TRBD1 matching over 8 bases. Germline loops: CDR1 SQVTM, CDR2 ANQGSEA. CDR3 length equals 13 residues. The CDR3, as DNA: TGCGGCGTGCCCGGGACAGGGAACACTGAAGCTTTCTTT. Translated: CGVPGTGNTEAFF.

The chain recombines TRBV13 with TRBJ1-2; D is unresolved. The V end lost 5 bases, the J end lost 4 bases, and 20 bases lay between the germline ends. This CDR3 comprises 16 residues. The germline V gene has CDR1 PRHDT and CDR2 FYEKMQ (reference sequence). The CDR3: CASSRTVQRSLYGYTF. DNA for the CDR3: TGTGCCAGCAGCCGGACGGTCCAAAGGTCCCTCTATGGCTACACCTTC. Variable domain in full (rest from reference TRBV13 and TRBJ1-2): AAGVIQSPRHLIKEKRETATLKCYPIPRHDTVYWYQQGPGQDPQFLISFYEKMQSDKGSIPDRFSAQQFSDYHSELNMSSLELGDSALYFCASSRTVQRSLYGYTFGSGTRLTVV.

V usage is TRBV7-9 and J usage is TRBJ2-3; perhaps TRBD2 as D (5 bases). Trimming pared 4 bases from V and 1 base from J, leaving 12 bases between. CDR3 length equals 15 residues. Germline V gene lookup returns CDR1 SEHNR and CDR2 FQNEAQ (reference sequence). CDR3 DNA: TGTGCCAGCAGCTCCGTCCCCGGGGGCACAGATACGCAGTATTTT. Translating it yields CASSSVPGGTDTQYF.